The 25 T cell receptor beta chains presented below share a single source sample, sequenced in a study of human T cells and chemical hapten exposure. This sample's time point: pre-sensitization, week 0. The treatment: therapeutic diphenylcyclopropenone sensitization with weekly scalp DPC. TCRdb analysed the RACE reads with MiXCR anew, one entry per CDR3 protein. In the table there are more than 150,000 distinct CDR3 sequences, 30% of which are singletons. The sequences come from whole blood, collected in connection with sensitization to the hapten diphenylcyclopropenone (DPC). All receptors come from a young woman with alopecia areata. Some clones in this sample may be carry-over from other donors' samples.

The V and J genes are TRBV28 and TRBJ1-1, with TRBD1 as a possible D gene (6 bases). The germline gives CDR1 MDHEN, CDR2 SYDVKM. Trimming left V 2 bases short and J 5 bases short, with 12 bases between. This CDR3 region has 14 residues. The CDR3 loop reads CASSLSSGETEAFF. CDR3 sequence (DNA): TGTGCCAGCAGTTTAAGTTCAGGGGAAACTGAAGCTTTCTTT.

V is TRBV28 and J is TRBJ2-2; the match to TRBD2 covers 10 bases. The CDR3 covers 16 residues. In germline, CDR1 is MDHEN, CDR2 SYDVKM. J gave up 5 bases and V 4 bases, and 7 bases lay outside the gene matches. The CDR3 DNA is TGTGCCAGCAGTTGGGCCTCGACTAGCGGGACCGGGGAGCTGTTTTTT. This sequence encodes CASSWASTSGTGELFF.

The chain joins TRBV10-3 to TRBJ1-6; D might be TRBD1 (5 bases). The CDR3 has 17 residues. V was trimmed by 1 base and J by 10 bases, leaving 20 bases between them. CDR1 is ENHRY, CDR2 SYGVKD, per germline. The CDR3 sequence: CAISEWGMRGTGSPLHF. The DNA of the CDR3 is TGTGCCATCAGTGAGTGGGGGATGAGGGGAACTGGGTCACCCCTCCACTTT.

This chain joins TRBV3-1 and TRBJ2-7, with D possibly matching TRBD2 (5 bases). This CDR3 comprises 15 residues. The V and J ends lost 1 base and 0 bases respectively, with 10 bases between them. Per germline, CDR1 LGHDT and CDR2 YNNKEL (reference sequence). The CDR3 DNA sequence: TGTGCCAGCAGCCAAGCCGGCGGGCTCTCCTACGAGCAGTACTTC. Residues: CASSQAGGLSYEQYF.

This clonotype was counted between two and nine times. The chain joins TRBV28 to TRBJ1-2, with TRBD1 matching 10 bases. The germline CDR1 and CDR2 sequences are MDHEN and SYDVKM. The CDR3 contains 12 residues. The ends lost 11 bases at V and 5 bases at J; junction bases unmatched: 5. The CDR3 region is CAGGTGVYGYTF. The CDR3 DNA follows: TGTGCCGGCGGGACAGGGGTTTATGGCTACACCTTC.

The gene calls are TRBV6-2 or TRBV6-3 and TRBJ2-4, with no clear D. Per the germline V gene, CDR1 is MNHEY and CDR2 is SVGEGT. V was clipped by 3 bases and J by 2 bases, with 11 bases between them. CDR3 length equals 15 residues. The CDR3 nucleotides read TGTGCCAGCAGTTATACTCTTGGGACCAAAAACATTCAGTACTTC. Amino acid sequence: CASSYTLGTKNIQYF.

The V and J genes are TRBV10-3 and TRBJ2-3, with 9 bases aligning to TRBD2. The CDR3 is made up of 12 amino acids. The ends lost 7 bases at V and 5 bases at J; junction bases unmatched: 1. In germline, CDR1 is ENHRY, CDR2 SYGVKD. For the CDR3, the DNA is TGTGCCATCATGCGGGAGGGAGATACGCAGTATTTT. Its protein product is CAIMREGDTQYF.

The genes are TRBV5-1 and TRBJ1-1; weak D call: TRBD1 (5 bases). V was cut by 2 bases and J by 5 bases, with 13 bases left in between. The CDR3 totals 14 residues. CDR1 SGHRS and CDR2 YFSETQ come from the germline V gene. CDR3 nucleotides: TGCGCCAGCAGCTTCTCCTCAGGGCGTACTGAAGCTTTCTTT. This encodes CASSFSSGRTEAFF. Using reference TRBV5-1 and TRBJ1-1 for the parts outside the CDR3, the full variable domain is KAGVTQTPRYLIKTRGQQVTLSCSPISGHRSVSWYQQTPGQGLQFLFEYFSETQRNKGNFPGRFSGRQFSNSRSEMNVSTLELGDSALYLCASSFSSGRTEAFFGQGTRLTVV.

This clonotype was recorded a few times. The rearrangement uses TRBV27 and TRBJ2-3, with D unresolved. Looked up from germline, CDR1 is MNHEY and CDR2 is SMNVEV (reference sequence). Trimming cost V 2 bases and J 3 bases, with 6 bases left between them. The CDR3 is 13 amino acids. The CDR3 here is CASSLLATDTQYF. In DNA, the CDR3 is TGTGCCAGCAGTTTACTGGCTACAGATACGCAGTATTTT.

V gene TRBV2 combines with J gene TRBJ2-1, with 8 nucleotides matching TRBD1. Per the germline V gene, CDR1 is SNHLY and CDR2 is FYNNEI. This CDR3 has 18 amino acids. V shed 7 bases and J 0 bases; nucleotides not matched to a gene: 14. CDR3 in amino acids: CASMQQGEGGGSYNEQFF. In DNA form, the CDR3 reads TGTGCCAGCATGCAACAGGGGGAAGGCGGAGGCTCCTACAATGAGCAGTTCTTC.

The V gene is TRBV20-1, the J gene TRBJ2-7, with D maybe TRBD1 (5 bases). Germline CDR1 DFQATT, CDR2 SNEGSKA (reference sequence). V lost 5 bases, J lost 3 bases, and 11 bases lay in between. CDR3 length: 12 residues. The CDR3 protein is CSALLQGYEQYF. CDR3 in DNA: TGCAGTGCTCTACTCCAGGGCTACGAGCAGTACTTC.

This chain uses TRBV20-1 with TRBJ2-7; the match to TRBD2 covers 9 bases. Germline V gene data show CDR1 as DFQATT and CDR2 as SNEGSKA (reference sequence). CDR3 size: 13 residues. The V gene end was trimmed by 1 base and the J gene end by 3 bases; junction bases not matched to a gene: 1. The CDR3 reads CSARVSGSYEQYF. The CDR3 DNA sequence: TGCAGTGCTAGAGTTAGCGGGAGCTACGAGCAGTACTTC.

This chain connects TRBV7-8 to TRBJ2-1, with D maybe TRBD1 (6 bases). Germline lookup yields CDR1 SGHVS and CDR2 FQNEAQ. The V gene lost 5 bases and the J gene lost 9 bases, with 11 bases spanning the gap. This CDR3 has 12 residues. The CDR3 DNA reads TGTGCCAGCAGCAGAGGGGGTGGTGAGCAGTTCTTC. Translation gives CASSRGGGEQFF.

The chain links TRBV28 to TRBJ1-5, with unresolved D. This CDR3 has 14 amino acids. V dropped 5 bases and J dropped 5 bases, with 13 bases sitting between them. Germline V gives CDR1 MDHEN, CDR2 SYDVKM. CDR3 nucleotide sequence: TGTGCCAGCAGTCCCCATACGAGGGATCAGCCCCAGCATTTT. This gives the protein CASSPHTRDQPQHF.

This clonotype was seen only a few times. J is TRBJ2-7 and V is TRBV6-1; 12 bases are shared with TRBD2. The trim removed 5 bases at V and 6 bases at J, leaving 11 bases unmatched. This CDR3 is built from 16 residues. The germline CDR1 and CDR2 sequences are MNHNS and SASEGT. The CDR3 region has the DNA TGTGCCAGCAGTCGACCATCGACTAGCGGGAGTTCCGAGCAGTACTTC. Residues: CASSRPSTSGSSEQYF.

This clonotype was detected only a few times. This chain connects TRBV4-3 to TRBJ1-1, with D perhaps matching TRBD1 (5 bases). Trimming removed 0 bases at V and 3 bases at J, with 11 bases between. This CDR3 is 15 amino acids long. Per the germline V gene, CDR1 is LGHNA and CDR2 is YSLEER. In DNA, the CDR3 is TGCGCCAGCAGCCAAGACAGGGTGTTGGACACTGAAGCTTTCTTT. It encodes CASSQDRVLDTEAFF.

This clonotype appeared many times. The rearrangement links TRBV3-1 to TRBJ2-7; 7 nucleotides line up with TRBD1. Germline V gene lookup returns CDR1 LGHDT and CDR2 YNNKEL (reference sequence). V shed 0 bases, J shed 4 bases, and the junction held 12 bases outside the gene matches. The CDR3 totals 17 residues. This chain's CDR3 is CASSQEFLRTGRYEQYF. The CDR3 coding sequence is TGTGCCAGCAGCCAAGAGTTCCTCCGGACAGGAAGGTACGAGCAGTACTTC.

The chain recombines TRBV30 with TRBJ2-1; D uncertain. Trimming shortened V by 0 bases and J by 10 bases, and 7 bases separated the two germline ends. The CDR3 sequence is 11 residues long. CDR1 GTSNPN and CDR2 SVGIG come from the germline V gene (reference sequence). DNA for the CDR3: TGTGCCTGGAGTGTATGGGGAGAGCAGTTCTTC. Protein sequence: CAWSVWGEQFF.

This clonotype was recorded a few times. The V call is TRBV29-1, the J call TRBJ2-3; 9 bases match TRBD2. Germline V gives CDR1 SQVTM, CDR2 ANQGSEA. V was clipped by 8 bases and J by 0 bases; unmatched bases: 9. CDR3 length: 15 amino acids. The CDR3 region has the DNA TGCAGCTCAGTCGCTAGCGGGATAAGCACAGATACGCAGTATTTT. This encodes CSSVASGISTDTQYF.

The sample holds a few counts of this clonotype. The genes are TRBV7-6 and TRBJ1-2; possibly TRBD1 for D (5 bases). The CDR3 extends over 15 amino acids. Trimming pared 5 bases from V and 0 bases from J, leaving 13 bases between. Germline V CDR1 and CDR2: SGHVS, FNYEAQ. CDR3 DNA: TGTGCCAGCAGCCTCGCCCCGACAGCTAACTATGGCTACACCTTC. It specifies CASSLAPTANYGYTF.

The rearrangement uses TRBV5-6 and TRBJ2-7; D assignment may be TRBD1 or TRBD2 (5 bases each). The germline gives CDR1 SGHDT, CDR2 YYEEEE. The V and J ends lost 5 bases and 2 bases respectively, with 17 bases between them. The CDR3 spans 15 residues. The CDR3 sequence: CASSPQRRGAYEQYF. CDR3 coding DNA: TGTGCCAGCAGTCCGCAGCGAAGGGGAGCCTACGAGCAGTACTTC.

The chain carries TRBV20-1 and TRBJ2-7, with D perhaps assigned TRBD1 or TRBD2 (5 bases each). CDR3 size: 14 residues. Trimming removed 3 bases at V and 3 bases at J, with 15 bases between. The V gene's germline CDR1 is DFQATT and CDR2 SNEGSKA (reference sequence). CDR3 nucleotides: TGCAGTGCTAGTGAGACAGTCCGGGACTACGAGCAGTACTTC. It is translated as CSASETVRDYEQYF.

The rearrangement uses TRBV5-1 and TRBJ2-5; D is uncertain. Germline loops: CDR1 SGHRS, CDR2 YFSETQ. This CDR3 contains 16 residues. V lost 0 bases, J lost 0 bases, and 12 bases lay in between. The DNA for the CDR3 is TGCGCCAGCAGCTTGGATCCGGCCAGGTACCAAGAGACCCAGTACTTC. This gives the protein CASSLDPARYQETQYF.

This clonotype has more than one count but fewer than ten. The J gene is TRBJ2-7, the V gene TRBV28; 12 nucleotides agree with TRBD1. Germline lookup yields CDR1 MDHEN and CDR2 SYDVKM. The CDR3 sequence is 15 residues long. V lost 4 bases to trimming and J lost 5 bases; unmatched junction nucleotides: 6. The CDR3 sequence is CASSSPGTGGHEQYF. CDR3 sequence (DNA): TGTGCCAGCAGTTCCCCCGGGACAGGGGGCCACGAGCAGTACTTC.

This clonotype has more than one count but fewer than ten. V gene TRBV5-1 combines with J gene TRBJ2-7, with unresolved D. V shed 0 bases and J shed 6 bases, with 13 bases lying between them. This CDR3 comprises 14 residues. In germline, CDR1 is SGHRS, CDR2 YFSETQ. The CDR3 DNA sequence: TGCGCCAGCAGCTTGGGGGAAGATGGGTGCGAGCAGTACTTC. Translating gives CASSLGEDGCEQYF. The variable domain in full, completed from reference TRBV5-1 and TRBJ2-7, reads KAGVTQTPRYLIKTRGQQVTLSCSPISGHRSVSWYQQTPGQGLQFLFEYFSETQRNKGNFPGRFSGRQFSNSRSEMNVSTLELGDSALYLCASSLGEDGCEQYFGPGTRLTVT.